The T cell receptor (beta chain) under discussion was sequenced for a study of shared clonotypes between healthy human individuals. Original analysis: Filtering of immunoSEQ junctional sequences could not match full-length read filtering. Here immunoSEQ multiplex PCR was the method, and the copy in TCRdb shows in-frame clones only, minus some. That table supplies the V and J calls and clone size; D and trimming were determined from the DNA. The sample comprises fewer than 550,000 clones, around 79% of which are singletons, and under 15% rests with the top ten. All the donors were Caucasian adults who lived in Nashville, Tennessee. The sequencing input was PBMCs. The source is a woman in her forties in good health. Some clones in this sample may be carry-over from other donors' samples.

The DNA for the CDR3 is TGCAGCGTGGGGGACAGGGTCTACGAGCAGTACTTC. This gives the protein CSVGDRVYEQYF. V and J are TRBV29-1 and TRBJ2-7, with 9 nucleotides matching TRBD1. Trimming took 6 bases from V and 3 from J; bases not matched to a gene: 3. The CDR3 runs to 12 residues. CDR1 and CDR2 from the germline V gene are SQVTM and ANQGSEA.